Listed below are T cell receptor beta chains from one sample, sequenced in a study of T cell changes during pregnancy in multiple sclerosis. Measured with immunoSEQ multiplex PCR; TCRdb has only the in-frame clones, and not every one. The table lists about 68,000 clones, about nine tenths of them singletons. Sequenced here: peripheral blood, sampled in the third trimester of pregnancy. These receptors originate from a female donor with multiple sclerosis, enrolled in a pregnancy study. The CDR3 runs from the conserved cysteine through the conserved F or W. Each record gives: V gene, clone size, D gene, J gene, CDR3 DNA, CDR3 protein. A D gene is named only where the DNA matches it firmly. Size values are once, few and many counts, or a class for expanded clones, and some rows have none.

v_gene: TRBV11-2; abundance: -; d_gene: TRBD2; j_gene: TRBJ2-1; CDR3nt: TGTGCCAGCAGCTTCCCTAGCGGGAGGGCAGAGAATGAGCAGTTCTTC; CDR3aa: CASSFPSGRAENEQFF
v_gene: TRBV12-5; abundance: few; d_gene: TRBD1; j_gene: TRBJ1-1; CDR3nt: TGTGCTGGGACAGCTCAGGATAACACTGAAGCTTTCTTT; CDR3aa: CAGTAQDNTEAFF
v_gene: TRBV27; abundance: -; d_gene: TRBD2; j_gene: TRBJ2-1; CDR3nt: TGTGCCAGCAGTTTCACTAGCGGGGTACTCAATGAGCAGTTCTTC; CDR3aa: CASSFTSGVLNEQFF
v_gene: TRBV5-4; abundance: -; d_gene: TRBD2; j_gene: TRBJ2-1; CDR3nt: TGTGCCAGCAGCTTGGGCGGGAGCTCCTACAATGAGCAGTTCTTC; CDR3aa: CASSLGGSSYNEQFF
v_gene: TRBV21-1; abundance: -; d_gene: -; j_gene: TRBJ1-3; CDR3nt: TGTGCCAGCAGCAAAGTACGGTTCTCGGGAACGGATCCTGGAAACACCATATATTTT; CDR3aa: CASSKVRFSGTDPGNTIYF
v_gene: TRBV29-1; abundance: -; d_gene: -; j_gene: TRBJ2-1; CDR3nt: TGCAGCGTTGACGACAATGAGCAGTTCTTC; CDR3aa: CSVDDNEQFF
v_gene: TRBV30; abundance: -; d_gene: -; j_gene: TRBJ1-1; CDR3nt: TGTGCCGCGGTGAACACTGAAGCTTTCTTT; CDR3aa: CAAVNTEAFF
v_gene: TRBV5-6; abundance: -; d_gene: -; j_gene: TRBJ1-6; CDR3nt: TGTGCCAGCAGCGAACCCTCTACCCCTTCACCCCTCCACTTT; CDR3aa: CASSEPSTPSPLHF
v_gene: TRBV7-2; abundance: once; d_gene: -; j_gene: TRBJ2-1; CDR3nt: TGTGCCAGCAGCTCCGCAGGTTTGAACTACAATGAGCAGTTCTTC; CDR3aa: CASSSAGLNYNEQFF
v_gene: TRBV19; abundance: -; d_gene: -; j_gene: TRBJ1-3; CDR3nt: TGTGCCGTTGGACAAATCGGAAACACCATATATTTT; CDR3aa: CAVGQIGNTIYF
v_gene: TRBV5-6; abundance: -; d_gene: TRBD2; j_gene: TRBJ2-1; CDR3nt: TGTGCCAGCAGCTTGGAGCAGCGGGGGGGAGACAATGAGCAGTTCTTC; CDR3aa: CASSLEQRGGDNEQFF
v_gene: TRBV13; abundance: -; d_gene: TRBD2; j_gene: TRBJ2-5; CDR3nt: TGTGCCAGCAGCCCTACAGGGACTAGCGGGAGGGCCTGGGAGACCCAGTACTTC; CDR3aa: CASSPTGTSGRAWETQYF
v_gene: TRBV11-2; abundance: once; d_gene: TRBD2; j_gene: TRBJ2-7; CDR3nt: TGTGCCAGCAGCTTTGCGGGGGTAACCTACGAGCAGTACTTC; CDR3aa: CASSFAGVTYEQYF
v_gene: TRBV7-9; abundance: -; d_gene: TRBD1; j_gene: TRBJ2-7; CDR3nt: TGTGCCAGCAGCCAACCGGGACAGGGCTACGAGCAGTACTTC; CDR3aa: CASSQPGQGYEQYF
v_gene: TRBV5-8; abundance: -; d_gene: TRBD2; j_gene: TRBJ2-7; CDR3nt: TGTGCCAGCAGCTTGGCTAGCGGGGCCTACGAGCAGTACTTC; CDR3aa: CASSLASGAYEQYF